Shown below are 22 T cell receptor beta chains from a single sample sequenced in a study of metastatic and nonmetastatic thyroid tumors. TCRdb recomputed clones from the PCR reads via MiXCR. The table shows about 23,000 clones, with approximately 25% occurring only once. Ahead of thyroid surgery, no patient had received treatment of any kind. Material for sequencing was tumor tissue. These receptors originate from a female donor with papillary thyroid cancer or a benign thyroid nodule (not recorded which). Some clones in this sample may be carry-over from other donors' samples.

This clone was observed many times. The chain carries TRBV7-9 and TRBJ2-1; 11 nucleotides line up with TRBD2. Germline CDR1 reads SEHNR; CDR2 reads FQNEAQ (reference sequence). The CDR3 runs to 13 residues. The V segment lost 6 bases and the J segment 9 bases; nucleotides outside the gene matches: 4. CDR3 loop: CASRWLAGGEQFF. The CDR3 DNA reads TGTGCCAGCAGATGGCTAGCGGGGGGTGAGCAGTTCTTC. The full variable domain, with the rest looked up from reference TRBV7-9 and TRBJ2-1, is DTGVSQNPRHKITKRGQNVTFRCDPISEHNRLYWYRQTLGQGPEFLTYFQNEAQLEKSRLLSDRFSAERPKGSFSTLEIQRTEQGDSAMYLCASRWLAGGEQFFGPGTRLTVL.

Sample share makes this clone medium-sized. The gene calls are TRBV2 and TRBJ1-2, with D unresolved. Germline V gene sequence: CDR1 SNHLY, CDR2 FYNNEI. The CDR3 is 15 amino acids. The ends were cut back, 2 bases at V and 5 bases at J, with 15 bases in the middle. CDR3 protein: CASSERWRREYGYTF. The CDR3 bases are TGTGCCAGCAGTGAACGGTGGAGGCGGGAGTATGGCTACACCTTC.

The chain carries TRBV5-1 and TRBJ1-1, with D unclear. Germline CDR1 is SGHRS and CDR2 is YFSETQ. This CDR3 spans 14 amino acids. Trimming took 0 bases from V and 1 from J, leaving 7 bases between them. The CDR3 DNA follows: TGCGCCAGCAGCTTGGACGGCACGAACACTGAAGCTTTCTTT. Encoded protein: CASSLDGTNTEAFF.

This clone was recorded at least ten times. The CDR3 DNA reads TGTGCCAGCAGCGCAAGAGGACAGGGGCTGAACACCGGGGAGCTGTTTTTT. This encodes CASSARGQGLNTGELFF. This chain connects TRBV13 to TRBJ2-2; 9 positions agree with TRBD1. From germline, CDR1 is PRHDT and CDR2 FYEKMQ (reference sequence). Unmatched junction bases numbered 8, after V lost 5 bases and J lost 1 base. The CDR3 covers 17 residues.

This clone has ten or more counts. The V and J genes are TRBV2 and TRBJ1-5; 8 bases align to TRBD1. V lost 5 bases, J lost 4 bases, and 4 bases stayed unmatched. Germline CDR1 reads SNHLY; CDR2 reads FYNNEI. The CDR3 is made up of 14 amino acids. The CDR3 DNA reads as TGTGCCAGCAGTACACAGGGGGAGAATCAGCCCCAGCATTTT. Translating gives CASSTQGENQPQHF.

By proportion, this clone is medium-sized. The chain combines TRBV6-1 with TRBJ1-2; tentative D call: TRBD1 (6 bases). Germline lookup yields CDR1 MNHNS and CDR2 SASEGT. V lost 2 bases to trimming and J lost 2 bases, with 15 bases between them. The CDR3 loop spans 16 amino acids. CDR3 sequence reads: CASSELGVGGNYGYTF. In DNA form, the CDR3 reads TGTGCCAGCAGTGAATTAGGTGTTGGGGGCAACTATGGCTACACCTTC.

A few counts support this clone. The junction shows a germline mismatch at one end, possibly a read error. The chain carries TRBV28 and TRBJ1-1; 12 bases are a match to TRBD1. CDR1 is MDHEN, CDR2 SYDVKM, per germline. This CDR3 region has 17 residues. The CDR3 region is CASISPGQGAWNTQAFF. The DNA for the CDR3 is TGTGCCAGCATTTCGCCGGGACAGGGGGCGTGGAACACTCAAGCTTTCTTT. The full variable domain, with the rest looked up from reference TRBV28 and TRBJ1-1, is DVKVTQSSRYLVKRTGEKVFLECVQDMDHENMFWYRQDPGLGLRLIYFSYDVKMKEKGDIPEGYSVSREKKERFSLILESASTNQTSMYLCASISPGQGAWNTQAFFGQGTRLTVV.

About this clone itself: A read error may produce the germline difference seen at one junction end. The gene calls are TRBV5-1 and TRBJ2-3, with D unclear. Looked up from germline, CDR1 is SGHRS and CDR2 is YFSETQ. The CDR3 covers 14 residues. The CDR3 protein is CASSFLGVVDMQYF. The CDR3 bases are TGCGCCAGCAGCTTCCTAGGAGTGGTAGATATGCAGTATTTT.

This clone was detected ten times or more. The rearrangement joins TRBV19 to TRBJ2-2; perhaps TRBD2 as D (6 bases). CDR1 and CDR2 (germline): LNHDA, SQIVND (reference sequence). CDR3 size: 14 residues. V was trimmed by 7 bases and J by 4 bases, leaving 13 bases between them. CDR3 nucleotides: TGTGCCAGTACCACGGACGGGAGCACCGGGGAGCTGTTTTTT. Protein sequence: CASTTDGSTGELFF.

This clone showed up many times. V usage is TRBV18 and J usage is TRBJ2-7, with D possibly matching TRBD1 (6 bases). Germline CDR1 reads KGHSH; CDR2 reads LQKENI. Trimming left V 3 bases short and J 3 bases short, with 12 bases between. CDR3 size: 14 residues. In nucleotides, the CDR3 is TGTGCCAGCTCACCGGCAGGGGTCTTCTACGAGCAGTACTTC. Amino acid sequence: CASSPAGVFYEQYF.

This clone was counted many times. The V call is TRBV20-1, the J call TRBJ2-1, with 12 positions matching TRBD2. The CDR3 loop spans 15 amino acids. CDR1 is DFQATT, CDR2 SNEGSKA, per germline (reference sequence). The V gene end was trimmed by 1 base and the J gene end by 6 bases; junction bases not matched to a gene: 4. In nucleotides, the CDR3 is TGCAGTGCTAGAGTTACTAGCGGGGGGACCAATGAGCAGTTCTTC. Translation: CSARVTSGGTNEQFF.

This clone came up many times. CDR3 DNA sequence: TGTGCCAGCAGTTACTCATCTATAGCGGGGGTTTACAATGAGCAGTTCTTC. Residues: CASSYSSIAGVYNEQFF. This chain uses TRBV6-2 or TRBV6-3 with TRBJ2-1, with 9 bases identical to TRBD2. This CDR3 comprises 17 residues. V dropped 0 bases and J dropped 4; count of bases not matched to a gene: 7. CDR1 and CDR2 from the germline V gene are MNHEY and SVGEGT.

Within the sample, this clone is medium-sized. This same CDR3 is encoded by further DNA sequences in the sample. CDR3 sequence: CASSLGETQYF. The CDR3, as DNA: TGTGCCAGCAGTTTAGGAGAGACCCAGTACTTC. The chain recombines TRBV27 with TRBJ2-5; no clear D gene. There are 11 residues in the CDR3. Germline V gives CDR1 MNHEY, CDR2 SMNVEV (reference sequence). The germline V and J ends were trimmed by 2 bases and 4 bases, with 2 bases remaining between them.

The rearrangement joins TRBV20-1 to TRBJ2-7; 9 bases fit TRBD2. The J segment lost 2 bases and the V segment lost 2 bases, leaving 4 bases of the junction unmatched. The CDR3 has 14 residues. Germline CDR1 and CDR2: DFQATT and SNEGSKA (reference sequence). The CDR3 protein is CSARSSGDTYEQYF. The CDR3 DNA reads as TGCAGTGCTAGATCTAGCGGGGATACCTACGAGCAGTACTTC.

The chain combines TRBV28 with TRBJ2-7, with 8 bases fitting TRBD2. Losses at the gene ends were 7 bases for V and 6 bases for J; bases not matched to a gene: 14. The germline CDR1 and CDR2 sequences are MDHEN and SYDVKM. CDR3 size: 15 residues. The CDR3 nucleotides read TGTGCCAGCAAGCTTAAAGCGGGAGTAGAGCCCGAGCAGTACTTC. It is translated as CASKLKAGVEPEQYF.

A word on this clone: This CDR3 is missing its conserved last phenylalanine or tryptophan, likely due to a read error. CDR3: CASSPPGGATYEQYI. For the CDR3, the DNA is TGTGCCAGCAGTCCGCCTGGGGGGGCAACCTACGAGCAGTACATC. The chain is built from TRBV28 and TRBJ2-7; D is perhaps TRBD2 (7 bases). V lost 5 bases to trimming and J lost 2 bases, with 16 bases between them. CDR3 size: 15 residues. The germline V gene encodes CDR1 MDHEN and CDR2 SYDVKM.

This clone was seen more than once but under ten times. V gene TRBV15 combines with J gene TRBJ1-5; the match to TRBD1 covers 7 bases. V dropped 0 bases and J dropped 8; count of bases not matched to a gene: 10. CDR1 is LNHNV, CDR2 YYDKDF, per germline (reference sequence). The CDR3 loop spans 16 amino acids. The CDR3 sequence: CATSRDGDSPWEPQHF. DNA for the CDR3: TGTGCCACCAGCAGAGACGGGGACAGTCCTTGGGAGCCCCAGCATTTT.

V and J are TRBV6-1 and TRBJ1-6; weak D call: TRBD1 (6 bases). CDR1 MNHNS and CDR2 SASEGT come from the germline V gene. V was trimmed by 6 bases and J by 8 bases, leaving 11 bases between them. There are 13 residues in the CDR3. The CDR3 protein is CASRQGEYSPLHF. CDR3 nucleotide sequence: TGTGCCAGCAGACAGGGAGAATATTCACCCCTCCACTTT.

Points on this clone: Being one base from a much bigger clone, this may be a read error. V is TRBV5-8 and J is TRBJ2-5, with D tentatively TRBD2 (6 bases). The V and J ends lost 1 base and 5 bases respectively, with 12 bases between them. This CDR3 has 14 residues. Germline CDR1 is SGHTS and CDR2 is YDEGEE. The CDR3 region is CASSLWRGKETQYF. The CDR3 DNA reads TGTGCCAGCAGCTTGTGGAGGGGTAAGGAGACCCAGTACTTC.

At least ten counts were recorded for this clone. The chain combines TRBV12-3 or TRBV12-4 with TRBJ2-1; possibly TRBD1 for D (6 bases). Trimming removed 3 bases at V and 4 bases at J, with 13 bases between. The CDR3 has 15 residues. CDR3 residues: CASSLGAPYYNEQFF. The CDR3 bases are TGTGCCAGCAGTTTGGGGGCCCCGTATTACAATGAGCAGTTCTTC.

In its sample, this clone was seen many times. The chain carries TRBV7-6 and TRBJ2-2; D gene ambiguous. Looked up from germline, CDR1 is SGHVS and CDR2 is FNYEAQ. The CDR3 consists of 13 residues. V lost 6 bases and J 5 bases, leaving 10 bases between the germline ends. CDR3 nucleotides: TGTGCCAGCAGTTTTTCTGGAACCGGGGAGCTGTTTTTT. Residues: CASSFSGTGELFF.

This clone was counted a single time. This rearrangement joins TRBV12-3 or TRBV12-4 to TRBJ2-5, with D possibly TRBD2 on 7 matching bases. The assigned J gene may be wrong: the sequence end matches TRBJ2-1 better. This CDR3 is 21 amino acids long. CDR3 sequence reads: CASSFVASFRTGGLFSNEQFF. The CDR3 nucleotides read TGTGCCAGCAGTTTTGTGGCATCGTTCCGCACGGGGGGCCTTTTTTCAAATGAGCAGTTCTTC.